This T cell receptor beta chain is drawn from a study of OX40 agonist ivuxolimab in advanced cancers. Study-level results: Partly responding patients at 0.1-3.0 mg/kg showed some of the smallest clonal expansion. Clonal expansion from baseline to week 6 occurred in both CD4+ and CD8+ T cells.

About this clone: What it binds is unknown.

The table came from immunoSEQ multiplex PCR; TCRdb's copy has only in-frame clones and leaves some out. This table has approximately 22,000 clones, roughly nine tenths appearing once. V lost 2 bases and J lost 2; bases outside the gene matches: 4. CDR1 is SEHNR and CDR2 is FQNEAQ in the germline V gene (reference sequence). The CDR3 is made up of 15 amino acids. Autoimmune disease history or systemic immunosuppression disqualified patients. This receptor was identified in an adult with an advanced solid tumor such as melanoma, head and neck, liver or kidney cancer. The chain couples TRBV7-9 to TRBJ2-3; 7 bases are shared with TRBD1. This sample comprised CD4+ or CD8+ T cells sorted from blood, obtained in a trial of the OX40 agonist ivuxolimab. CDR3: CASSLSGGDTDTQYF. CDR3 in DNA: TGTGCCAGCAGCTTATCAGGGGGAGACACAGATACGCAGTATTTT.